The 8 T cell receptor beta chains given below trace back to one sample, sequenced in a study of Graves' ophthalmopathy and Graves' hyperthyroidism. Amplification from RNA transcripts yielded the TCR beta CDR3 regions. Second-round multiplex PCR came after a first-round RT-PCR that employed HTBI primers. In TCRdb, the multiplex PCR reads were re-called with MiXCR into one record per CDR3 protein. The sample contains a few hundred thousand distinct CDR3 sequences, roughly 14% of which appear only once. Sequenced: peripheral blood. The receptors shown here come from a woman aged 18-29 years with stable Graves' hyperthyroidism.

This clonotype was recorded at least ten times. V gene TRBV12-3 or TRBV12-4 combines with J gene TRBJ2-7; 9 bases line up with TRBD1. J was trimmed by 2 bases and V by 3 bases; bases with no gene match: 11. The CDR3 totals 17 residues. The CDR3: CASSFGGGTGSPYEQYF. CDR3 coding DNA: TGTGCCAGCAGTTTTGGGGGAGGGACAGGGTCACCCTACGAGCAGTACTTC.

This clonotype was detected ten times or more. V is TRBV11-1 and J is TRBJ1-1, with 8 nucleotides matching TRBD1. The ends lost 6 bases at V and 0 bases at J; junction bases unmatched: 12. Germline V gives CDR1 SGHAT, CDR2 FQDESV (reference sequence). This CDR3 has 17 residues. Here the CDR3 DNA reads TGTGCCAGCAGTTTTGGTGGGACAGGCAAATTGAACACTGAAGCTTTCTTT. Protein sequence: CASSFGGTGKLNTEAFF.

Notes on this clonotype: One end of the junction is discordant with germline, which a read error may explain. This chain connects TRBV7-7 to TRBJ2-7, with TRBD1 matching 11 bases. CDR1 is SSHAT, CDR2 FNYEAQ, per germline (reference sequence). The CDR3 has 12 amino acids. CDR3 sequence (DNA): TGTGCTAGCAGCTCCGGGACAGGGGGGCAGTACTTC. Translating gives CASSSGTGGQYF.

This clonotype showed up many times. V is TRBV12-3 or TRBV12-4 and J is TRBJ2-2; D is uncertain. CDR3 length: 13 amino acids. V dropped 3 bases and J dropped 8 bases, with 10 bases sitting between them. The CDR3 coding sequence is TGTGCCAGCAGTTTGAACACTTGGGGGGAGCTGTTTTTT. Translated: CASSLNTWGELFF.

Ten or more counts support this clonotype. The chain joins TRBV25-1 to TRBJ1-1; 7 positions agree with TRBD1. CDR1 is MGHDK, CDR2 SYGVNS, per germline. V lost 6 bases and J lost 7; bases outside the gene matches: 11. This CDR3 has 14 amino acids. In DNA form, the CDR3 reads TGTGCCAGCAGGGAGAACAGGGGAAAGGTTGAAGCTTTCTTT. Amino acid sequence: CASRENRGKVEAFF.

Many counts were recorded for this clonotype. This chain joins TRBV3-1 and TRBJ2-7, with no clear D. The CDR3 consists of 14 residues. Per germline, CDR1 LGHDT and CDR2 YNNKEL (reference sequence). V dropped 2 bases and J dropped 5 bases, with 13 bases sitting between them. The CDR3 sequence is CASSQTPDGHEQYF. CDR3 bases: TGTGCCAGCAGCCAAACCCCGGACGGGCACGAGCAGTACTTC.

This clonotype was seen at least ten times. At one of its ends the junction is not consistent with the germline gene, which may arise from a read error. The rearrangement links TRBV7-2 to TRBJ2-4; maybe TRBD1 (5 bases). CDR1 SGHTA and CDR2 FQGNSA come from the germline V gene. The CDR3 runs to 15 residues. CDR3 sequence: CASSLVGAAKNIKYF. CDR3 nucleotides: TGTGCCAGCAGCTTAGTTGGGGCGGCCAAAAACATTAAGTACTTC.

For this clonotype: A much larger clone differs by one base, so this may be a read error. The CDR3 end shows no conserved phenylalanine or tryptophan, and so a read error is likely. The rearrangement uses TRBV12-3 or TRBV12-4 and TRBJ1-2; TRBD1 is a possible D gene (5 bases). This CDR3 is built from 14 residues. The V gene lost 5 bases and the J gene lost 4 bases, with 14 bases spanning the gap. The CDR3 protein is CASSPQGGPYGYTV. CDR3 nucleotide sequence: TGTGCCAGCAGTCCTCAGGGAGGACCCTATGGCTACACCGTC.